Following are 5 T cell receptor beta chains from one sample sequenced in a study of blood T cells in healthy people across ages. A second PCR, run for about 7 to 11 cycles, used a sample-barcoded 5' primer plus a J-beta primer mix. Each CDR3 protein gets one entry after TCRdb re-called the 5' RACE reads with MiXCR. The data show some 700,000 distinct CDR3 sequences, about 20% seen once. Sequenced: blood. These receptors all stem from a man in his sixties or seventies in good health.

On this clonotype itself: The junction does not match germline at one end; this may be a read error. The rearrangement links TRBV12-3 or TRBV12-4 to TRBJ2-3; 10 nucleotides agree with TRBD1. The length of the CDR3 is 16 residues. CDR3 DNA sequence: TGTGCCAGCATGGGGGACAGGGGAGTGGGAACAGATGCGCAGTATTTT. Amino acid sequence: CASMGDRGVGTDAQYF.

Worth noting for this clonotype: Since no conserved phenylalanine or tryptophan closes the CDR3, a read error is the likely cause. V is TRBV5-1 and J is TRBJ2-3, with D possibly matching TRBD1 (6 bases). Trimming took 8 bases from V and 1 from J, leaving 17 bases between them. The germline CDR1 and CDR2 sequences are SGHRS and YFSETQ. The CDR3 totals 15 residues. The CDR3 DNA is TGCGCCAGTTTCTTTCGGGACACTCGCACAGATACGCAGTATCTT. Its protein is CASFFRDTRTDTQYL.

In its sample, this clonotype was seen a few times. The V and J genes are TRBV5-1 and TRBJ2-5; D gene uncertain. Trimming removed 4 bases at V and 4 bases at J, with 11 bases between. CDR1 is SGHRS and CDR2 is YFSETQ in the germline V gene. The CDR3 spans 13 residues. The CDR3 bases are TGCGCCAGCAGCCTCCGGGCCCTAGAGACCCAGTACTTC. It is translated as CASSLRALETQYF.

The rearrangement joins TRBV20-1 to TRBJ2-3, with 8 positions matching TRBD2. This CDR3 is 16 amino acids long. The germline gives CDR1 DFQATT, CDR2 SNEGSKA (reference sequence). V lost 6 bases, J lost 5 bases, and 16 bases stayed unmatched. The CDR3 spells CSATPYEREMKDTQYF. The CDR3 region has the DNA TGCAGTGCAACGCCATACGAGCGGGAGATGAAAGATACGCAGTATTTT.

V is TRBV7-3 and J is TRBJ2-4, with D possibly being TRBD1 or TRBD2 (5 bases each). Trimming removed 2 bases at V and 8 bases at J, with 16 bases between. Germline V lookup: CDR1 SGHTA, CDR2 FQGTGA. The CDR3 extends over 15 amino acids. The CDR3 DNA follows: TGTGCCAGCAGCTTATCCGGGGCGGTATGGGACATTCAGTACTTC. Translating gives CASSLSGAVWDIQYF.